The 3 T cell receptor beta chains given below trace back to one sample, sequenced in a study of T cells in Graves' hyperthyroidism and ophthalmopathy. Authors of the study amplified TCR beta CDR3 regions from RNA transcripts. HTBI primers were the set used in a first-round RT-PCR of the TCR CDR3. TCRdb called the multiplex PCR reads again in MiXCR, with one record for every CDR3 protein. Of around 500,000 distinct CDR3 sequences in the sample, approximately 15% were seen once. The material sequenced was blood. The receptors derive from a young woman with Graves' hyperthyroidism.

This clonotype was counted many times. V usage is TRBV24-1 and J usage is TRBJ2-3; 7 nucleotides line up with TRBD1. CDR3 length equals 16 residues. The J segment lost 0 bases and the V segment lost 4 bases, leaving 6 bases of the junction unmatched. The germline V gene encodes CDR1 KGHDR and CDR2 SFDVKD. CDR3 bases: TGTGCCACCAGTGACCCCCGGGACAGAAGCACAGATACGCAGTATTTT. Its translation: CATSDPRDRSTDTQYF.

This clonotype has only a few counts. The chain has TRBV12-3 or TRBV12-4 and TRBJ1-2; D uncertain. V shed 5 bases and J shed 8 bases, with 18 bases lying between them. The CDR3 length is 14 residues. The CDR3: CASSPAGRWSGYTF. The CDR3 region has the DNA TGTGCCAGCAGTCCTGCGGGGAGGTGGAGCGGCTACACCTTC.

V gene TRBV7-2 combines with J gene TRBJ2-2; no definite D call. From germline, CDR1 is SGHTA and CDR2 FQGNSA. The CDR3 has 15 residues. Trimming pared 3 bases from V and 5 bases from J, leaving 13 bases between. CDR3 sequence reads: CASSFRTPRTGELFF. The CDR3 DNA follows: TGTGCCAGCAGCTTTAGGACCCCGAGGACCGGGGAGCTGTTTTTT.